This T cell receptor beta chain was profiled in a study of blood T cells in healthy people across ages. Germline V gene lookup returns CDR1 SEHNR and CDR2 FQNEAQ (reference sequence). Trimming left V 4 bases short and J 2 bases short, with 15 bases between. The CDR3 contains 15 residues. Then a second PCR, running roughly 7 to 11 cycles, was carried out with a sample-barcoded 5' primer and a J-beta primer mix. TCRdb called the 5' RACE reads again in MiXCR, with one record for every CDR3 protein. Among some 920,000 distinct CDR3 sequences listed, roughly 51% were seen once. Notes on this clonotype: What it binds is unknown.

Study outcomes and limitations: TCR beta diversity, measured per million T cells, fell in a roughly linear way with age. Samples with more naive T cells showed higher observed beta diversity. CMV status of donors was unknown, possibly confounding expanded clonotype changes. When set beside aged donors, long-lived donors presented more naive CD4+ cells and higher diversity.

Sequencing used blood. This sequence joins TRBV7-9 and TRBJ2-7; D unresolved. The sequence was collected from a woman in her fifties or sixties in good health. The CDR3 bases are TGTGCCAGCAGCTCGCCGACCATGCTTGCCTACGAGCAGTACTTC. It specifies CASSSPTMLAYEQYF. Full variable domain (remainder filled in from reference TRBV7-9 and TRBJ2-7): DTGVSQNPRHKITKRGQNVTFRCDPISEHNRLYWYRQTLGQGPEFLTYFQNEAQLEKSRLLSDRFSAERPKGSFSTLEIQRTEQGDSAMYLCASSSPTMLAYEQYFGPGTRLTVT.